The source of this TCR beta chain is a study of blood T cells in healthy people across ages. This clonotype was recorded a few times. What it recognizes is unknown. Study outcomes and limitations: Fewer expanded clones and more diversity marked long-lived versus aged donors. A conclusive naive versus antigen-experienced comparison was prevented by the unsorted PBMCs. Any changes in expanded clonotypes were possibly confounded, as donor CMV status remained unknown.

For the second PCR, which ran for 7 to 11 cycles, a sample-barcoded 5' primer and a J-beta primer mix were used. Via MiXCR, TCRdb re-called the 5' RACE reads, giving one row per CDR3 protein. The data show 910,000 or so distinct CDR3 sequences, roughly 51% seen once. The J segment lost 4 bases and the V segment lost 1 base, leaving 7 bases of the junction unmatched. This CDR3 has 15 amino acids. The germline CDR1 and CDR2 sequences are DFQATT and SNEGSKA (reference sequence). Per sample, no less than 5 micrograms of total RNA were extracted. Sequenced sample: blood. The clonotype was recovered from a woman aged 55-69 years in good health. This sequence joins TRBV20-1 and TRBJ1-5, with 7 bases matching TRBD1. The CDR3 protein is CSARAQTGTNQPQHF. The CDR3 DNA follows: TGCAGTGCTAGAGCCCAGACAGGGACAAATCAGCCCCAGCATTTT.